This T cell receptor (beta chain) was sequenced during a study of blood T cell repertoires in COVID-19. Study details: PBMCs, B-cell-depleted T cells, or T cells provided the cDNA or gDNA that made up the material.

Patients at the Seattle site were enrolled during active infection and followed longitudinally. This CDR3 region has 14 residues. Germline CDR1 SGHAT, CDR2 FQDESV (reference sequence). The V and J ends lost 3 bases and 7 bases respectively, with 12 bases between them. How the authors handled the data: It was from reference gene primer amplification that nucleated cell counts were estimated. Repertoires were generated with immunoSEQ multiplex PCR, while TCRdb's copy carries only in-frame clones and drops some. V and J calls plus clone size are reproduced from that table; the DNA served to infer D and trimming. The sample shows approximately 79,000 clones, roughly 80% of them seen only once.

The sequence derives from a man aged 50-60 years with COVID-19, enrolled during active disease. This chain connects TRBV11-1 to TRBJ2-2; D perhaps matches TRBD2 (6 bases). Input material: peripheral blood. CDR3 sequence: CASSFGGVVGELFF. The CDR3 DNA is TGTGCCAGCAGCTTCGGCGGGGTCGTCGGGGAGCTGTTTTTT.